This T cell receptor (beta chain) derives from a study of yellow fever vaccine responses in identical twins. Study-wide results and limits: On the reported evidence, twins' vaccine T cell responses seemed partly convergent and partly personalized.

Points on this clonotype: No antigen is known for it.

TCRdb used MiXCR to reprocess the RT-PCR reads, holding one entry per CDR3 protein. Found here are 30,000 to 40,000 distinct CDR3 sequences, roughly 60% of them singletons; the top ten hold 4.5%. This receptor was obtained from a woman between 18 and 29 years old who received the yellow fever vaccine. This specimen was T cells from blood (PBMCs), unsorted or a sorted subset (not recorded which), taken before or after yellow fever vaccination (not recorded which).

CDR3 loop: CASTSSGTNTGELFF. The CDR3, as DNA: TGTGCCAGCACCTCTAGCGGGACGAACACCGGGGAGCTGTTTTTT. The chain uses TRBV12-3 or TRBV12-4 and TRBJ2-2; TRBD2 aligns across 9 bases. The CDR3 is made up of 15 amino acids. V lost 7 bases and J lost 0; bases outside the gene matches: 3.